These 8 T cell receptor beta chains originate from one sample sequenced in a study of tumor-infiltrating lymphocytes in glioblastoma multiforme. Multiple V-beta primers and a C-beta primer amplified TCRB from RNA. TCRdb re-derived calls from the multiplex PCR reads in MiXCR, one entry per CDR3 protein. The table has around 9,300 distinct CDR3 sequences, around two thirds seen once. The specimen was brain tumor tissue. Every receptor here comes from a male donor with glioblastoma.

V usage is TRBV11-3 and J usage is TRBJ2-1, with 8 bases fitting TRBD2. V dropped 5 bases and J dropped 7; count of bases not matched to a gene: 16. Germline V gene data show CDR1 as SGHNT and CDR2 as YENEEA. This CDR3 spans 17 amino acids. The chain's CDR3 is CASSGGGLAGSQNEQFF. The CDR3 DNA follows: TGTGCCAGCAGCGGCGGGGGGTTAGCGGGAAGTCAGAATGAGCAGTTCTTC.

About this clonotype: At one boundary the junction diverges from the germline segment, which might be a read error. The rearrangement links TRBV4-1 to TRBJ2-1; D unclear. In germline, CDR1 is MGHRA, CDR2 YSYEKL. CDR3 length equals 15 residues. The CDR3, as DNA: TGCGCCAGCAGCCATGAAGAAAAGCCCTTCAATGGGCAGTTCTTC. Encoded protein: CASSHEEKPFNGQFF.

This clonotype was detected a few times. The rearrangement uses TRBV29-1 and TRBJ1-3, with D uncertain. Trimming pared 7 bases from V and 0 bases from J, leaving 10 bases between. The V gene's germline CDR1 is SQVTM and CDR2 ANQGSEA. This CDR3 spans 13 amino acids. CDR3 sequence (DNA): TGCAGCGCCCGGGTCGACTCTGGAAACACCATATATTTT. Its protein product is CSARVDSGNTIYF.

CDR3 sequence: CSASKTGGPYEQYF. In nucleotides, the CDR3 is TGCAGTGCCTCAAAGACGGGGGGCCCCTACGAGCAGTACTTC. The chain carries TRBV20-1 and TRBJ2-7, with D possibly being TRBD2 (7 bases). The CDR3 is 14 residues long. CDR1 and CDR2 (germline): DFQATT, SNEGSKA (reference sequence). Trimming took off 6 bases at V and 2 bases at J, with 17 bases between the two ends.

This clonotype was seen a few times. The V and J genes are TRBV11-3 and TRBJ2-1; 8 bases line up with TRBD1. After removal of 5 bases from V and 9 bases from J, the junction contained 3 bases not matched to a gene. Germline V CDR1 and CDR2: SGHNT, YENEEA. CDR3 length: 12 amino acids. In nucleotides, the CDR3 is TGTGCCAGCAGCCCCGGACAGGGTGAGCAGTTCTTC. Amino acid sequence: CASSPGQGEQFF.

The CDR3 sequence: CASSRKLGKQFF. As DNA, the CDR3 is TGTGCCAGCAGCCGCAAGTTGGGGAAGCAGTTCTTC. The rearrangement uses TRBV6-5 and TRBJ2-1, with D unclear. The CDR3 consists of 12 residues. The germline gives CDR1 MNHEY, CDR2 SVGAGI. V was shortened by 6 bases and J by 11 bases, with 14 bases between the two germline ends.

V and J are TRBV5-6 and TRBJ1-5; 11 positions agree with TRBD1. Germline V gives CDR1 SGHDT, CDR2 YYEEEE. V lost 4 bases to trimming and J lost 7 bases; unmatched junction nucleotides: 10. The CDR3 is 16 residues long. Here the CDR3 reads CASSLGTGGFRQPQHF. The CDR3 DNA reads TGTGCCAGCAGCCTCGGGACAGGGGGGTTTCGGCAGCCCCAGCATTTT.

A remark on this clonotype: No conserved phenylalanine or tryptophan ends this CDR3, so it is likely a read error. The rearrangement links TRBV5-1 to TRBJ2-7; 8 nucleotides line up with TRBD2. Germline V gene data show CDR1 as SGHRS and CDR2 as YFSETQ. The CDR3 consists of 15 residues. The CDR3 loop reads CANSLDASGPYEQYL. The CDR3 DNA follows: TGCGCCAACAGCTTGGACGCTAGCGGGCCCTACGAGCAGTACTTA.